Presented here are 5 T cell receptor beta chains from one specimen sequenced in a study of T cells in Graves' hyperthyroidism and ophthalmopathy (dated by TCRdb to between 2018 and 2021). Library method: multiplex PCR. Instrument on record: Illumina HiSeq 2000. The TCR beta CDR3 regions were amplified from RNA transcripts. For the first round of RT-PCR on the TCR CDR3, the HTBI primer set was used together with the Qiagen OneStep RT-PCR kit. TCRdb reran the public reads through fastp at Q25 and MiXCR, keeping productive beta chains. Entries are consolidated by CDR3 protein sequence, retaining the most common genes and DNA. Counted in this sample were more than 300,000 distinct CDR3 sequences; roughly 13% of them appeared once. About 9.1% of the sample comes from the top ten. Sequenced sample: blood. These receptors came from a young woman with Graves' hyperthyroidism.

This clonotype was counted ten times or more. The chain employs TRBV12-3 or TRBV12-4 and TRBJ2-1; no reliable D call. CDR3 length: 13 amino acids. V was shortened by 5 bases and J by 10 bases, with 15 bases between the two germline ends. CDR3 sequence (DNA): TGTGCCAGCAGTCTCCTTCTTGAGGTAGAGCAGTTCTTC. Residues: CASSLLLEVEQFF.

This chain links TRBV6-1 with TRBJ1-5; tentative D call: TRBD1 (5 bases). Trimming took 8 bases from V and 0 from J, leaving 8 bases between them. Germline CDR1 MNHNS, CDR2 SASEGT. The CDR3 is 13 amino acids. CDR3 sequence reads: CASATGSNQPQHF. The CDR3 DNA is TGTGCCAGCGCAACAGGTAGCAATCAGCCCCAGCATTTT.

This clonotype was detected many times. CDR3 residues: CASSQLAGGSYNEQFF. The DNA of the CDR3 is TGTGCCAGCAGCCAGTTAGCGGGAGGCTCCTACAATGAGCAGTTCTTC. V is TRBV3-1 and J is TRBJ2-1; 10 positions match TRBD2. In germline, CDR1 is LGHDT, CDR2 YNNKEL (reference sequence). The CDR3 length is 16 residues. J was trimmed by 0 bases and V by 3 bases; bases with no gene match: 2.

The chain carries TRBV29-1 and TRBJ2-1; 12 bases fit TRBD2. V gave up 3 bases and J gave up 0 bases; unmatched junction bases: 9. This CDR3 has 18 residues. Germline V CDR1 and CDR2: SQVTM, ANQGSEA. The CDR3 loop is CSVDGGLAGGSSYNEQFF. The CDR3 nucleotides are TGCAGCGTTGATGGGGGTCTAGCGGGAGGGAGCTCCTACAATGAGCAGTTCTTC.

This clonotype was detected many times. The rearrangement links TRBV28 to TRBJ1-4, with D hard to call. Trimming removed 6 bases at V and 6 bases at J, with 14 bases between. CDR3 size: 14 residues. Looked up from germline, CDR1 is MDHEN and CDR2 is SYDVKM. The CDR3, as DNA: TGTGCCAGCAGCCGTCAAGTAAACTATGAAAAACTGTTTTTT. Amino acid sequence: CASSRQVNYEKLFF.